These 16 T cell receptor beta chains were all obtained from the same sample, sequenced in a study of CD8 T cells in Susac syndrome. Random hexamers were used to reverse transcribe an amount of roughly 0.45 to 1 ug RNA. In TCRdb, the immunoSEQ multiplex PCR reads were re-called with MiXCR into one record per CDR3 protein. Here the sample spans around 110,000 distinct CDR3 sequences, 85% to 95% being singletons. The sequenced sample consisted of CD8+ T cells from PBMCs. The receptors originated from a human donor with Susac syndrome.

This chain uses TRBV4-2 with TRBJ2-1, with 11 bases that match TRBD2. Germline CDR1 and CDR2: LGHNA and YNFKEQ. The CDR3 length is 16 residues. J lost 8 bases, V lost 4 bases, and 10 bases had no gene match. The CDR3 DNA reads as TGTGCCAGCAGCCTCGAAGCTAGCGGGGGGTTGGATGAGCAGTTCTTC. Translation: CASSLEASGGLDEQFF.

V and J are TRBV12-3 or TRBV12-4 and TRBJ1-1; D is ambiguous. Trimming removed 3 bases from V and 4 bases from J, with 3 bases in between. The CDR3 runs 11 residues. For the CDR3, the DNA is TGTGCCAGCAGTTTCGCCACTGAAGCTTTCTTT. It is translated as CASSFATEAFF.

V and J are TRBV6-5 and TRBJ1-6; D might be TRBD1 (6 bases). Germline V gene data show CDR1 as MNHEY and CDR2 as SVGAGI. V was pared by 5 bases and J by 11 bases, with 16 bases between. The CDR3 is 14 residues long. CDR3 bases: TGTGCCAGCAGTCAGATGGGGGCTAGGGCACCCCTCCACTTT. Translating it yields CASSQMGARAPLHF.

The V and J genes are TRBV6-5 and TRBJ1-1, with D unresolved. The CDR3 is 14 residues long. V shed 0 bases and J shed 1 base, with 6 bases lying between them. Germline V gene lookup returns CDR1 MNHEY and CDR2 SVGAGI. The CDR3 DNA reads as TGTGCCAGCAGTTACTCGACGGAGAACACTGAAGCTTTCTTT. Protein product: CASSYSTENTEAFF.

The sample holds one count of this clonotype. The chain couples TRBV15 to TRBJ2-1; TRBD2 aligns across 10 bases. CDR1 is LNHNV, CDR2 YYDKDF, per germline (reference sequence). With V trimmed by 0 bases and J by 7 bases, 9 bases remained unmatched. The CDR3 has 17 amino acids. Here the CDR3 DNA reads TGTGCCACCAGCAGAGAGAAAGGGACTAGCGTTTGGAATGAGCAGTTCTTC. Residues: CATSREKGTSVWNEQFF.

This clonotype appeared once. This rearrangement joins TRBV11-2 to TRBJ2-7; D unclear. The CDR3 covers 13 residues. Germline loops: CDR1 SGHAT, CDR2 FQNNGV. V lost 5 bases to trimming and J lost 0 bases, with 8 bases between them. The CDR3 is CASSKWSSYEQYF. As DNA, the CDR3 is TGTGCCAGCAGCAAATGGAGCTCCTACGAGCAGTACTTC.

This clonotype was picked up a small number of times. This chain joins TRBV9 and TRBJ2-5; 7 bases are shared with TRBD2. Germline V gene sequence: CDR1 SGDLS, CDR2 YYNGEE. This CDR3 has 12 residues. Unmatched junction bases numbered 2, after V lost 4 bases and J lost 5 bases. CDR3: CASSPGGETQYF. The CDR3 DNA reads TGTGCCAGCAGCCCCGGGGGGGAGACCCAGTACTTC.

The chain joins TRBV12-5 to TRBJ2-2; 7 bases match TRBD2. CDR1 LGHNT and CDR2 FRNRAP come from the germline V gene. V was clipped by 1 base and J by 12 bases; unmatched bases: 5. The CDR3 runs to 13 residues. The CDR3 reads CASGLGAGPKLFF. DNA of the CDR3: TGTGCTAGTGGTTTGGGAGCGGGACCCAAGCTGTTTTTT.

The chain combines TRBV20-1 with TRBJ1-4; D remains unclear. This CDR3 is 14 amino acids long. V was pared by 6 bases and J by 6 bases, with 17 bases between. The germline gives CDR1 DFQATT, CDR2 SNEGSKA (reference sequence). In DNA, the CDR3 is TGCAGTGCCAAGCGTCAAGTTGGGGATGAAAAACTGTTTTTT. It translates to CSAKRQVGDEKLFF.

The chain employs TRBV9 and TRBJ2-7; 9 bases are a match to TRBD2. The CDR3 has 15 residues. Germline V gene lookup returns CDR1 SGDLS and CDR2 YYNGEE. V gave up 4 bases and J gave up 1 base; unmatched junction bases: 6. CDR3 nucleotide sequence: TGTGCCAGCAGCCCTAGCGGGGTGCTGTCCTACGAGCAGTACTTC. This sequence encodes CASSPSGVLSYEQYF.

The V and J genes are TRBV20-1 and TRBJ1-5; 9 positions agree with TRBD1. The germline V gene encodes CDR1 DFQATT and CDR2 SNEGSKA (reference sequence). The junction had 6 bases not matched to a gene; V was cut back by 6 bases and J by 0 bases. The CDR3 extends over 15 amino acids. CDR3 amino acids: CSARPGQGSNQPQHF. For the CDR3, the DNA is TGCAGTGCCAGACCGGGACAGGGTAGCAATCAGCCCCAGCATTTT.

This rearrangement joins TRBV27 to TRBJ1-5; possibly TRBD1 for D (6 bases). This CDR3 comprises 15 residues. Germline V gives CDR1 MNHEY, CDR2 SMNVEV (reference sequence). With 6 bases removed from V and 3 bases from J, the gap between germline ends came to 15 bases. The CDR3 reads CASRIGGSPNQPQHF. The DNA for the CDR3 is TGTGCCAGCAGAATTGGGGGCAGCCCCAATCAGCCCCAGCATTTT.

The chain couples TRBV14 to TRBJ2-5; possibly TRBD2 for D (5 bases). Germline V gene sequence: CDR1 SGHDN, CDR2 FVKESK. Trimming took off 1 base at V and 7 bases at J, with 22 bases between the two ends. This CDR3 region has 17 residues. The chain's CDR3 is CASSQGQVHSPRGTQYF. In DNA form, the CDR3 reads TGTGCCAGCAGCCAAGGACAAGTACATTCCCCTCGGGGGACCCAGTACTTC. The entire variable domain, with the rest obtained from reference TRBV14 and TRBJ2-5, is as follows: EAGVTQFPSHSVIEKGQTVTLRCDPISGHDNLYWYRRVMGKEIKFLLHFVKESKQDESGMPNNRFLAERTGGTYSTLKVQPAELEDSGVYFCASSQGQVHSPRGTQYFGPGTRLLVL.

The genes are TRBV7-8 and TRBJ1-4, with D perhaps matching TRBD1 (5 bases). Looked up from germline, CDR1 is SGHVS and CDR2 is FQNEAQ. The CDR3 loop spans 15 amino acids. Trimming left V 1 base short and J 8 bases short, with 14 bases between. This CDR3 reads CASSLEGTGREKLFF. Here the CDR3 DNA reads TGTGCCAGCAGCTTAGAGGGGACTGGGCGGGAAAAACTGTTTTTT.

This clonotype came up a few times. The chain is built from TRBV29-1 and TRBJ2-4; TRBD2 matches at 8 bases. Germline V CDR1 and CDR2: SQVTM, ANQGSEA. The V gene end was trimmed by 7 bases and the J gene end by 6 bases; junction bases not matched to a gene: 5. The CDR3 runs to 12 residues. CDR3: CSAVSGGNIQYF. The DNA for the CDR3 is TGCAGCGCCGTAAGCGGGGGAAACATTCAGTACTTC.

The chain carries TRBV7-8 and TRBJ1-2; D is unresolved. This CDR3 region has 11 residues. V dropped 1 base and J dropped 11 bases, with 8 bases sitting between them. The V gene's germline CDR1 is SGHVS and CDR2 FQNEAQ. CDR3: CASSLVGQYTF. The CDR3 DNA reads TGTGCCAGCAGCTTAGTTGGCCAATACACCTTC.